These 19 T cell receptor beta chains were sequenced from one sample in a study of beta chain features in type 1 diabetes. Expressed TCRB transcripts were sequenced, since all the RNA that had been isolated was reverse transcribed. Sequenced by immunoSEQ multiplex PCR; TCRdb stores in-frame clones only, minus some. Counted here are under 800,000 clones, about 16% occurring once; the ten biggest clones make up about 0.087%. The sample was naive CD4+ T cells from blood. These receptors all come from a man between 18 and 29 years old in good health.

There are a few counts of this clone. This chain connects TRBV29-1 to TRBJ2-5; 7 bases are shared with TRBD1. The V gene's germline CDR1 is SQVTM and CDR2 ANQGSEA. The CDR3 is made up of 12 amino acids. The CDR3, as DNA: TGCAGTGGGGGACAGTCTCAAGAGACCCAGTACTTC. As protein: CSGGQSQETQYF.

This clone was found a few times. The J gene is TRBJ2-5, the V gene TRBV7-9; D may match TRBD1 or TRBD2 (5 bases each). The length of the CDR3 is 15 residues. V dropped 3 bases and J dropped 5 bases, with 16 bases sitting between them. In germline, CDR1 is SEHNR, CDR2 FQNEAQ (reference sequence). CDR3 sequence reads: CASSFAGTYLETQYF. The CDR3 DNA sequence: TGTGCCAGCAGCTTTGCAGGGACCTATTTGGAGACCCAGTACTTC.

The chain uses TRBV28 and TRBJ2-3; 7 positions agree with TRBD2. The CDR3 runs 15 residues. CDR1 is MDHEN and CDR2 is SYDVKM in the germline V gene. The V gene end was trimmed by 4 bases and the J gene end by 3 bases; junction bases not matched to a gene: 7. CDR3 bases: TGTGCCAGCAGTTCAACCCCGGGACTAACAGATACGCAGTATTTT. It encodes CASSSTPGLTDTQYF.

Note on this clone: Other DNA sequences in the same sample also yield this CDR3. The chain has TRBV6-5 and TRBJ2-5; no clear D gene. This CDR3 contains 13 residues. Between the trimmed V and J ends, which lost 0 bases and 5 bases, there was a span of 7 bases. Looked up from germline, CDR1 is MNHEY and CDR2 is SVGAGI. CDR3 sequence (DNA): TGTGCCAGCAGTTACTCCGGGCTCGAGACCCAGTACTTC. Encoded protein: CASSYSGLETQYF.

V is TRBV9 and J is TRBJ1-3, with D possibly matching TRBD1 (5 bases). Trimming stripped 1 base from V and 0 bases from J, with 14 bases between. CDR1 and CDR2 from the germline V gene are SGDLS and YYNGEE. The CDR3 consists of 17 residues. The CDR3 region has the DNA TGTGCCAGCAGCGTAATGATTGGGGCCGACTCTGGAAACACCATATATTTT. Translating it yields CASSVMIGADSGNTIYF.

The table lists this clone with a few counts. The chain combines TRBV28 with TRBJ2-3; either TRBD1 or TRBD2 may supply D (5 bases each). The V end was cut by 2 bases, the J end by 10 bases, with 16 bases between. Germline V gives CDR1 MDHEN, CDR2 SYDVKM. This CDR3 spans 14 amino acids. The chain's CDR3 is CASSLHGFGGAQYF. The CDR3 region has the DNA TGTGCCAGCAGTTTACATGGGTTTGGGGGAGCGCAGTATTTT.

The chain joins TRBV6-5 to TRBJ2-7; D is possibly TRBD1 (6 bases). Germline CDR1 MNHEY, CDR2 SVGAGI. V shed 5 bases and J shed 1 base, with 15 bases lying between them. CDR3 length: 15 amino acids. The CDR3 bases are TGTGCCAGCAGTCGGACAGAATATTGGTCCTACGAGCAGTACTTC. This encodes CASSRTEYWSYEQYF.

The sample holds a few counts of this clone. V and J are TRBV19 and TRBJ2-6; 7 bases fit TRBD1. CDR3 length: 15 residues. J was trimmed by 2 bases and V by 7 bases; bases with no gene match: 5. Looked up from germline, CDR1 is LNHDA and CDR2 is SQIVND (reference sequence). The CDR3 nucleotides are TGTGCCAGTACTTCAGGGGGAGCTGGGGCCAACGTCCTGACTTTC. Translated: CASTSGGAGANVLTF.

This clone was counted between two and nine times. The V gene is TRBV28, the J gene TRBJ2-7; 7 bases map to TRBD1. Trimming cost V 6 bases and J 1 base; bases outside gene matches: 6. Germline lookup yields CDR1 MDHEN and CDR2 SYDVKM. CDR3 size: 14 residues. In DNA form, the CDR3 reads TGTGCCAGCAGAGGACAGGCCCGGTCCTACGAGCAGTACTTC. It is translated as CASRGQARSYEQYF.

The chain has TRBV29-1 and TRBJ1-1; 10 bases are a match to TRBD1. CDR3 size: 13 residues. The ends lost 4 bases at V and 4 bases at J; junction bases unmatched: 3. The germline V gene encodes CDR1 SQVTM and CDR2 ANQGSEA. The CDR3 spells CSVADRGGTEAFF. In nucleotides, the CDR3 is TGCAGCGTTGCGGACAGGGGGGGCACTGAAGCTTTCTTT.

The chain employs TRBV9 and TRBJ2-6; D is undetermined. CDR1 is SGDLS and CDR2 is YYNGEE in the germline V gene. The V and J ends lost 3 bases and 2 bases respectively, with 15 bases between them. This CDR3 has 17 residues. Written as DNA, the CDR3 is TGTGCCAGCAGCGCCCCCCTGGGCCAAGCTGGGGCCAACGTCCTGACTTTC. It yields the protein CASSAPLGQAGANVLTF. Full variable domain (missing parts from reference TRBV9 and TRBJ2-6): DSGVTQTPKHLITATGQRVTLRCSPRSGDLSVYWYQQSLDQGLQFLIQYYNGEERAKGNILERFSAQQFPDLHSELNLSSLELGDSALYFCASSAPLGQAGANVLTFGAGSRLTVL.

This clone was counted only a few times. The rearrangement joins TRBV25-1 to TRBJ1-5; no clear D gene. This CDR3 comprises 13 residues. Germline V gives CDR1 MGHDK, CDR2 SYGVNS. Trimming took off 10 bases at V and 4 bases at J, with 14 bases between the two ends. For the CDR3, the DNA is TGTGCCACCTCGGGGTTCGAGAATCAGCCCCAGCATTTT. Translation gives CATSGFENQPQHF.

Here the CDR3 reads CASSTGPYGYTF. In DNA form, the CDR3 reads TGTGCCAGCAGTACAGGGCCCTATGGCTACACCTTC. The chain recombines TRBV6-5 with TRBJ1-2; possible D gene TRBD1, 6 bases. Germline lookup yields CDR1 MNHEY and CDR2 SVGAGI. The germline V and J ends were trimmed by 5 bases and 4 bases, with 8 bases remaining between them. The CDR3 runs to 12 residues.

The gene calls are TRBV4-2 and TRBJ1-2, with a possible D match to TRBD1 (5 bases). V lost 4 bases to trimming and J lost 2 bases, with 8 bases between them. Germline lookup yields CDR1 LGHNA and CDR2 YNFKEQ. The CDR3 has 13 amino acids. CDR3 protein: CASSPRQNYGYTF. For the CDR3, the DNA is TGTGCCAGCAGCCCGAGACAGAACTATGGCTACACCTTC.

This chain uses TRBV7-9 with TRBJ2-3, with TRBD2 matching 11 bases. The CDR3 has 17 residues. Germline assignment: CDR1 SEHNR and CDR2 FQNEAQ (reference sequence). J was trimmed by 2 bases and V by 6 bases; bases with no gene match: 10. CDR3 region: CASRGTSGPKYTDTQYF. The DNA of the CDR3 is TGTGCCAGCAGGGGGACTAGCGGCCCAAAATACACAGATACGCAGTATTTT.

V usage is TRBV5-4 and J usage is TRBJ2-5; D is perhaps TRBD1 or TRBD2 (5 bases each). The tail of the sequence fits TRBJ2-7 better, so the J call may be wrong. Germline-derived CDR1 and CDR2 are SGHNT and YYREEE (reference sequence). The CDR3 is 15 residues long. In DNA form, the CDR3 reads TGTGCCAGCAGCCCGGCCGGGACGGCAGCCTACGAGCAGTACTTC. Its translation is CASSPAGTAAYEQYF.

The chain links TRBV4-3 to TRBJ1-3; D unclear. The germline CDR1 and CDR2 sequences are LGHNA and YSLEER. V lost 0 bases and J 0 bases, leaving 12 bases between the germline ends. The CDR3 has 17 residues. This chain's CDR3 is CASSQEWTTGSGNTIYF. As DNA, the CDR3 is TGCGCCAGCAGCCAAGAGTGGACGACCGGCTCTGGAAACACCATATATTTT.

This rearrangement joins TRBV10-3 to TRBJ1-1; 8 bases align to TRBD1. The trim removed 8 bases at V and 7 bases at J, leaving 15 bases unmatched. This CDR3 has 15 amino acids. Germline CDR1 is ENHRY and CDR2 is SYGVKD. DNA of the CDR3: TGTGCCATCCGACCGAGTCAGGGGGCCGGGGGTGAAGCTTTCTTT. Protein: CAIRPSQGAGGEAFF.

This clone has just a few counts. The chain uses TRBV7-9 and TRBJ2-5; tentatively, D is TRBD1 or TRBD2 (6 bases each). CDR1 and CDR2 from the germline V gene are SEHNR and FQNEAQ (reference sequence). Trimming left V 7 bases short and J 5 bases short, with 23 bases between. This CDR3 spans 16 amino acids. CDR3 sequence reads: CASTVSRTGARETQYF. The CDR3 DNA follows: TGTGCCAGCACCGTATCCCGTACGGGGGCACGGGAGACCCAGTACTTC.